Each of the 9 T cell receptor beta chains below was sequenced from the same sample in a study of T cell responses to AZD1222 COVID-19 vaccine. Sequencing used immunoSEQ multiplex PCR; TCRdb keeps in-frame clones, though not all of them. The table records over 100,000 clones, approximately 86% of them present only once. The sample consisted of peripheral blood, taken on day 0 of MenACWY control vaccination. These receptors were taken from an adult in good health.

The V gene is TRBV7-2, the J gene TRBJ2-7, with a tentative D call TRBD1 (5 bases). CDR1 and CDR2 (germline): SGHTA, FQGNSA. The CDR3 runs to 12 residues. The V and J ends lost 5 bases and 1 base respectively, with 6 bases between them. DNA for the CDR3: TGTGCCAGCAGCCAGGGTTCCTACGAGCAGTACTTC. Its translation: CASSQGSYEQYF.

The chain uses TRBV2 and TRBJ1-1; maybe TRBD1 (5 bases). The CDR3 loop spans 16 amino acids. Per the germline V gene, CDR1 is SNHLY and CDR2 is FYNNEI. V was shortened by 5 bases and J by 0 bases, with 16 bases between the two germline ends. The CDR3 nucleotides are TGTGCCAGCAGTCTCGGGGGAAGGACCATGAACACTGAAGCTTTCTTT. As protein: CASSLGGRTMNTEAFF.

The chain couples TRBV10-3 to TRBJ2-7; TRBD2 agrees at 8 bases. This CDR3 region has 14 residues. From germline, CDR1 is ENHRY and CDR2 SYGVKD. Trimming at V came to 9 bases and at J to 5 bases, leaving 12 bases not matched to a gene. In nucleotides, the CDR3 is TGTGCCATAAAGGCGAGCGGGAGTAACCACGAGCAGTACTTC. The encoded protein is CAIKASGSNHEQYF.

CDR3 residues: CASSVARYNEQFF. Written as DNA, the CDR3 is TGTGCCAGCAGTGTGGCCAGGTACAATGAGCAGTTCTTC. This chain connects TRBV2 to TRBJ2-1; D is undetermined. This CDR3 contains 13 residues. Germline loops: CDR1 SNHLY, CDR2 FYNNEI. The V and J ends lost 4 bases and 4 bases respectively, with 8 bases between them.

This clone was observed a single time. The J gene is TRBJ1-6, the V gene TRBV25-1; D ambiguous. The CDR3 covers 14 residues. CDR1 is MGHDK, CDR2 SYGVNS, per germline. Deletions cut 1 base from V and 9 bases from J, with 10 bases between. CDR3 in DNA: TGTGCCAGCAGTGAATTAGACGGCGGTTCACCCCTCCACTTT. Its translation: CASSELDGGSPLHF.

This chain uses TRBV30 with TRBJ1-2; the D gene is possibly TRBD1 (6 bases). Germline CDR1 GTSNPN, CDR2 SVGIG (reference sequence). This CDR3 comprises 14 residues. Trimming left V 3 bases short and J 6 bases short, with 17 bases between. CDR3 nucleotides: TGTGCCTGGAGGACACAGGGCCTTTCTAATGGCTACACCTTC. Translating it yields CAWRTQGLSNGYTF. Drawing the rest from reference TRBV30 and TRBJ1-2, the complete variable domain is SQTIHQWPATLVQPVGSPLSLECTVEGTSNPNLYWYRQAAGRGLQLLFYSVGIGQISSEVPQNLSASRPQDRQFILSSKKLLLSDSGFYLCAWRTQGLSNGYTFGSGTRLTVV.

CDR3 sequence (DNA): TGTGCCAGCAGCCAAGTAAGGGACACTGAAGCTTTCTTT. This sequence encodes CASSQVRDTEAFF. V gene TRBV3-1 (or the pseudogene TRBV3-2) combines with J gene TRBJ1-1; D gene ambiguous. Germline CDR1 LGHDT, CDR2 YNNKEL (reference sequence). V shed 1 base and J shed 3 bases, with 6 bases lying between them. The CDR3 totals 13 residues.

The V call is TRBV4-1, the J call TRBJ2-7; 9 bases are shared with TRBD1. J lost 5 bases, V lost 0 bases, and 5 bases had no gene match. Germline CDR1 reads MGHRA; CDR2 reads YSYEKL. There are 15 residues in the CDR3. The CDR3 coding sequence is TGCGCCAGCAGCCAAGAGAACAGGGGGCAGGACGAGCAGTACTTC. Translating gives CASSQENRGQDEQYF.

A single count supports this clone. This chain connects TRBV29-1 to TRBJ2-3; D gene unclear. Deletions cut 6 bases from V and 2 bases from J, with 9 bases between. The CDR3 sequence is 12 residues long. CDR1 and CDR2 (germline): SQVTM, ANQGSEA. CDR3 sequence (DNA): TGCAGCGTCCGAACATTCACAGATACGCAGTATTTT. Translating it yields CSVRTFTDTQYF.